This T cell receptor (beta chain) came from a study of blood T cells in healthy people across ages. Primers used in a second PCR of about 7 to 12 cycles were a sample-barcoded 5' primer and a J-beta primer mix. Every cDNA molecule bore a tag from a template-switch adaptor containing 12 random nucleotides. There were at least 3 million CDR3-containing paired-end reads obtained from each sample. Via MiXCR, TCRdb re-called the 5' RACE reads, giving one row per CDR3 protein. Of about 800,000 distinct CDR3 sequences in the sample, roughly 64% were seen once. This CDR3 is built from 13 residues. Between the trimmed V and J ends, which lost 0 bases and 5 bases, there was a span of 10 bases. Germline V lookup: CDR1 DFQATT, CDR2 SNEGSKA (reference sequence). Study-wide results and limits: TCR beta diversity, measured per million T cells, fell in a roughly linear way with age. With naive T cell percentage, TCR beta diversity showed a strong correlation.

This clonotype has just a few counts. Antigen unknown. This sequence joins TRBV20-1 and TRBJ2-5, with a possible D match to TRBD2 (5 bases). The receptor's source is a man younger than 40 in good health. The sample consisted of blood. CDR3 DNA sequence: TGCAGTGCTAGAGACCCGCGGGTGGAGACCCAGTACTTC. Its translation is CSARDPRVETQYF.